This entry lists 27 T cell receptor beta chains sequenced from one sample in a study of blood T cell repertoires in COVID-19. TCRdb's copy holds only in-frame clones and misses some; the assay was immunoSEQ multiplex PCR. The sample includes about 94,000 clones, 80% to 85% of them seen just once. The sample taken for sequencing was peripheral blood. Every receptor here comes from a man between 60 and 75 years old with acute or convalescent COVID-19.

J is TRBJ2-5 and V is TRBV6-5; 7 bases fit TRBD1. This CDR3 is 15 amino acids long. V was clipped by 0 bases and J by 2 bases; unmatched bases: 3. Germline V gene data show CDR1 as MNHEY and CDR2 as SVGAGI. DNA for the CDR3: TGTGCCAGCAGTTACTCGGGGACAGTACAAGAGACCCAGTACTTC. It is translated as CASSYSGTVQETQYF.

The chain carries TRBV7-2 and TRBJ1-1, with no clear D. From germline, CDR1 is SGHTA and CDR2 FQGNSA. V lost 6 bases and J 6 bases, leaving 8 bases between the germline ends. This CDR3 region has 11 residues. The CDR3 here is CASSPPPEAFF. CDR3 DNA sequence: TGTGCCAGCAGTCCTCCCCCTGAAGCTTTCTTT.

Notes on this clone: This sample also contains other DNA sequences that code for the same CDR3. V usage is TRBV6-2 or TRBV6-3 and J usage is TRBJ1-5; D is perhaps TRBD1 (5 bases). The CDR3 length is 14 residues. CDR1 and CDR2 from the germline V gene are MNHEY and SVGEGT. Trimming took off 2 bases at V and 2 bases at J, with 7 bases between the two ends. CDR3 sequence: CASSYVRGNQPQHF. The CDR3 nucleotides are TGTGCCAGCAGTTACGTCAGGGGCAATCAGCCCCAGCATTTT.

The CDR3, as DNA: TGCGCCAGCAGCCAAGGGGGCGCGGGGCTCGGCTCTGGGGCCAACGTCCTGACTTTC. This translates into CASSQGGAGLGSGANVLTF. The rearrangement joins TRBV4-1 to TRBJ2-6; a weak D match, TRBD2 (6 bases). V gave up 1 base and J gave up 0 bases, with 16 bases separating them. The CDR3 consists of 19 residues. In germline, CDR1 is MGHRA, CDR2 YSYEKL.

This clone was detected only a few times. The CDR3 sequence: CASNEQQGFSYNEQFF. The CDR3 coding sequence is TGCGCCAGCAACGAGCAACAGGGCTTCTCCTACAATGAGCAGTTCTTC. This rearrangement joins TRBV5-1 to TRBJ2-1; a possible D gene is TRBD1 (6 bases). Looked up from germline, CDR1 is SGHRS and CDR2 is YFSETQ. CDR3 length: 16 residues. The V gene lost 6 bases and the J gene lost 0 bases, with 16 bases spanning the gap.

This sequence joins TRBV13 and TRBJ2-5; weak D call: TRBD1 (6 bases). V lost 2 bases, J lost 1 base, and 8 bases lay in between. Germline CDR1 PRHDT, CDR2 FYEKMQ (reference sequence). The CDR3 has 14 amino acids. The CDR3 DNA follows: TGTGCCAGCAGCTTACAGGGGATCCAAGAGACCCAGTACTTC. Its translation: CASSLQGIQETQYF.

V and J are TRBV10-3 and TRBJ2-7, with 8 positions matching TRBD1. V gave up 6 bases and J gave up 6 bases; unmatched junction bases: 10. The germline V gene encodes CDR1 ENHRY and CDR2 SYGVKD. The CDR3 contains 14 residues. The CDR3 region is CAISPGTGSIEQYF. Written as DNA, the CDR3 is TGTGCCATCAGCCCCGGGACAGGATCCATCGAGCAGTACTTC.

The chain employs TRBV19 and TRBJ1-1; 7 positions agree with TRBD1. Trimming removed 3 bases from V and 5 bases from J; junction bases left unmatched: 3. Germline CDR1 reads LNHDA; CDR2 reads SQIVND (reference sequence). The CDR3 loop spans 13 amino acids. The CDR3 DNA sequence: TGTGCCAGTAGTATTCAACAGGGGACTGAAGCTTTCTTT. Protein: CASSIQQGTEAFF.

CDR3 in DNA: TGTGCCAGCAGTTTACAGGACTCCTCTGGAAACACCATATATTTT. Translating gives CASSLQDSSGNTIYF. V is TRBV7-9 and J is TRBJ1-3; the D gene is possibly TRBD1 (5 bases). The CDR3 has 15 amino acids. CDR1 and CDR2 from the germline V gene are SEHNR and FQNEAQ (reference sequence). The ends were cut back, 6 bases at V and 0 bases at J, with 12 bases in the middle.

The chain joins TRBV27 to TRBJ1-2; D unresolved. The CDR3 extends over 13 amino acids. V was pared by 0 bases and J by 4 bases, with 6 bases between. Germline assignment: CDR1 MNHEY and CDR2 SMNVEV (reference sequence). The chain's CDR3 is CASSLSTAYGYTF. The CDR3 DNA sequence: TGTGCCAGCAGTTTATCCACAGCCTATGGCTACACCTTC.

The chain carries TRBV12-3 or TRBV12-4 and TRBJ1-2; TRBD1 agrees at 8 bases. The V and J ends lost 6 bases and 6 bases, in that order; junction bases with no gene match: 3. This CDR3 comprises 12 residues. CDR3 amino acids: CASRSTGDGYTF. The CDR3 DNA reads as TGTGCCAGCAGGTCGACAGGGGATGGCTACACCTTC.

The CDR3 DNA follows: TGTGCCAGTAGTATAGGGGACAGGCCTCAGGGGGCTTTCTTT. It codes for CASSIGDRPQGAFF. The chain carries TRBV19 and TRBJ1-1, with 8 bases lining up with TRBD1. Trimming cost V 1 base and J 11 bases; bases outside gene matches: 9. The CDR3 runs to 14 residues. Germline CDR1 reads LNHDA; CDR2 reads SQIVND (reference sequence).

The V call is TRBV5-1, the J call TRBJ2-1; 12 nucleotides align to TRBD2. The CDR3 extends over 16 amino acids. Germline V lookup: CDR1 SGHRS, CDR2 YFSETQ. V shed 4 bases, J shed 4 bases, and the junction held 6 bases outside the gene matches. This CDR3 is CASSSMTSGGYNEQFF. CDR3 in DNA: TGCGCCAGCAGCAGCATGACTAGCGGGGGATACAATGAGCAGTTCTTC.

Only one count was recorded for this clone. Distinct nucleotide sequences in the sample also encode this CDR3. The chain combines TRBV9 with TRBJ1-5; 10 nucleotides line up with TRBD1. Germline values: CDR1 SGDLS, CDR2 YYNGEE. CDR3 length: 14 residues. V gave up 3 bases and J gave up 7 bases; unmatched junction bases: 4. CDR3 DNA: TGTGCCAGCAGCGCGGGACAGGGGAACCAGCCCCAGCATTTT. Amino acid sequence: CASSAGQGNQPQHF.

J is TRBJ1-5 and V is TRBV20-1; the D is unclear. CDR1 is DFQATT, CDR2 SNEGSKA, per germline (reference sequence). The CDR3 totals 11 residues. V was clipped by 5 bases and J by 5 bases, with 7 bases between them. CDR3 sequence reads: CSAPYHQPQHF. In DNA form, the CDR3 reads TGCAGTGCTCCCTACCATCAGCCCCAGCATTTT.

This clone was seen a handful of times. V is TRBV19 and J is TRBJ2-7; 9 bases map to TRBD2. Trimming cost V 5 bases and J 3 bases; bases outside gene matches: 11. The CDR3 is 16 residues long. Per the germline V gene, CDR1 is LNHDA and CDR2 is SQIVND (reference sequence). The CDR3 bases are TGTGCCAGTAGTCTTATACCGGGACTAGCCTTCTACGAGCAGTACTTC. Protein product: CASSLIPGLAFYEQYF.

The chain uses TRBV5-1 and TRBJ1-1, with TRBD1 matching 7 bases. CDR1 and CDR2 (germline): SGHRS, YFSETQ. The CDR3 totals 15 residues. V gave up 2 bases and J gave up 4 bases; unmatched junction bases: 8. CDR3: CASSLDRVGGTEAFF. The CDR3 region has the DNA TGCGCCAGCAGCTTAGACAGGGTGGGAGGCACTGAAGCTTTCTTT.

The chain has TRBV12-3 or TRBV12-4 and TRBJ2-3, with unresolved D. Trimming left V 2 bases short and J 5 bases short, with 8 bases between. The CDR3 extends over 13 amino acids. The CDR3 coding sequence is TGTGCCAGCAGTTTACCCCCCCGAGATACGCAGTATTTT. As protein: CASSLPPRDTQYF.

This chain connects TRBV27 to TRBJ2-6; 10 bases match TRBD1. The CDR3 has 20 amino acids. The trim removed 4 bases at V and 3 bases at J, leaving 15 bases unmatched. The germline V gene encodes CDR1 MNHEY and CDR2 SMNVEV (reference sequence). This CDR3 is CASSSDRGAWGFYGANVLTF. The CDR3 DNA reads TGTGCCAGCAGTTCGGACAGGGGGGCTTGGGGCTTCTATGGGGCCAACGTCCTGACTTTC.

The chain recombines TRBV19 with TRBJ1-3; D perhaps matches TRBD1 (6 bases). The CDR3 is 14 amino acids. The V and J ends lost 6 bases and 1 base respectively, with 10 bases between them. Germline CDR1 reads LNHDA; CDR2 reads SQIVND (reference sequence). The CDR3 bases are TGTGCCAGTAGACCGGACAGTTCTGGAAACACCATATATTTT. Translation: CASRPDSSGNTIYF.

The chain uses TRBV19 and TRBJ1-1; D gene ambiguous. Germline-derived CDR1 and CDR2 are LNHDA and SQIVND (reference sequence). Trimming removed 5 bases from V and 0 bases from J, with 10 bases in between. The CDR3 is 14 residues long. CDR3: CASSPSIVNTEAFF. As DNA, the CDR3 is TGTGCCAGTAGTCCTAGCATAGTGAACACTGAAGCTTTCTTT.

The chain uses TRBV19 and TRBJ1-3, with 7 positions matching TRBD1. CDR3 length: 17 amino acids. Germline CDR1 LNHDA, CDR2 SQIVND (reference sequence). The V segment lost 4 bases and the J segment 0 bases; nucleotides outside the gene matches: 9. CDR3 coding DNA: TGTGCCAGTAGTAGGCCAACGACAGGGTTCTCTGGAAACACCATATATTTT. This encodes CASSRPTTGFSGNTIYF. Based on the CDR3 plus reference TRBV19 and TRBJ1-3, the full variable domain is DGGITQSPKYLFRKEGQNVTLSCEQNLNHDAMYWYRQDPGQGLRLIYYSQIVNDFQKGDIAEGYSVSREKKESFPLTVTSAQKNPTAFYLCASSRPTTGFSGNTIYFGEGSWLTVV.

The chain carries TRBV5-4 and TRBJ1-5; TRBD1 agrees at 12 bases. V shed 0 bases and J 2 bases; nucleotides not matched to a gene: 6. The CDR3 extends over 18 amino acids. Germline lookup yields CDR1 SGHNT and CDR2 YYREEE (reference sequence). Here the CDR3 DNA reads TGTGCCAGCAGCTTGGGGGGACAGGGGGCTTTAGGCAATCAGCCCCAGCATTTT. It is translated as CASSLGGQGALGNQPQHF.

The V and J genes are TRBV7-8 and TRBJ1-2, with D possibly being TRBD1 (6 bases). The CDR3 totals 14 residues. Trimming cost V 1 base and J 8 bases, with 14 bases left between them. The germline V gene has CDR1 SGHVS and CDR2 FQNEAQ. CDR3 DNA: TGTGCCAGCAGCTTAGGAGGCAGGGGAAACGGCTACACCTTC. Its protein is CASSLGGRGNGYTF.

The sample holds one count of this clone. This sequence joins TRBV11-2 and TRBJ1-2; TRBD1 agrees at 9 bases. Germline V gene lookup returns CDR1 SGHAT and CDR2 FQNNGV. Losses at the gene ends were 3 bases for V and 3 bases for J; bases not matched to a gene: 5. CDR3 length equals 15 residues. CDR3 bases: TGTGCCAGCAGCTTGCTGACAGGGGGAGACTATGGCTACACCTTC. This codes for CASSLLTGGDYGYTF.

This clone has only one observation. V gene TRBV7-6 combines with J gene TRBJ2-1; D perhaps matches TRBD1 (6 bases). Germline assignment: CDR1 SGHVS and CDR2 FNYEAQ. The CDR3 extends over 16 amino acids. V gave up 4 bases and J gave up 5 bases, with 18 bases separating them. The CDR3 DNA reads TGTGCCAGCAGCTCTGGGGGCAGGGAGATCAACAATGAGCAGTTCTTC. Translating it yields CASSSGGREINNEQFF.

As concerns this clone: The same CDR3 also results from other DNA sequences found in this sample. V is TRBV9 and J is TRBJ2-7; D is perhaps TRBD2 (6 bases). The CDR3 extends over 15 amino acids. V was clipped by 0 bases and J by 0 bases, with 10 bases between them. CDR1 is SGDLS and CDR2 is YYNGEE in the germline V gene. Written as DNA, the CDR3 is TGTGCCAGCAGCGTAGGTGTCGGGAGCTCCTACGAGCAGTACTTC. This codes for CASSVGVGSSYEQYF.